These T cell receptor beta chains were read from a single sample in a study of shared clonotypes between healthy human individuals. Profiling relied on immunoSEQ multiplex PCR, and the TCRdb table lists in-frame clones only, not all of them. The table records roughly 890,000 clones, 80% to 95% of them present only once. Input material: naive CD8+ T cells sorted from blood. The receptors derive from a man aged 25-45 years in good health. Each CDR3 is given with its conserved first and last residue. The D gene is left open where the match is weak. Size values are once, few and many counts, or a class for expanded clones, and some rows have none.

clone_size: NA; v_call: TRBV23-1; j_call: TRBJ1-2; d_call: NA; cdr3_aa: CASSQESGAMGYTF; cdr3_nt: TGCGCCAGCAGTCAAGAGTCGGGGGCGATGGGCTACACCTTC
clone_size: NA; v_call: TRBV15; j_call: TRBJ1-2; d_call: NA; cdr3_aa: CATSRGDLDGYTF; cdr3_nt: TGTGCCACCAGCAGAGGGGACTTGGATGGCTACACCTTC
clone_size: NA; v_call: TRBV7-9; j_call: TRBJ2-5; d_call: NA; cdr3_aa: CASSLLPLETQYF; cdr3_nt: TGTGCCAGCAGCTTGCTCCCCTTAGAGACCCAGTACTTC
clone_size: NA; v_call: TRBV13; j_call: TRBJ2-7; d_call: NA; cdr3_aa: CASSLAGVEQYF; cdr3_nt: TGTGCCAGCAGCTTAGCAGGGGTCGAGCAGTACTTC
clone_size: few; v_call: TRBV19; j_call: TRBJ1-1; d_call: TRBD1; cdr3_aa: CASSKGQGTEAFF; cdr3_nt: TGTGCCAGTAGTAAGGGACAGGGGACTGAAGCTTTCTTT
clone_size: NA; v_call: TRBV6-4; j_call: TRBJ1-2; d_call: NA; cdr3_aa: CASRAGDFANYGYTF; cdr3_nt: TGTGCCAGCAGAGCTGGGGACTTTGCTAACTATGGCTACACCTTC
clone_size: once; v_call: TRBV9; j_call: TRBJ2-7; d_call: TRBD1; cdr3_aa: CASSGTGTGGYEQYF; cdr3_nt: TGTGCCAGCAGCGGTACCGGGACAGGGGGCTACGAGCAGTACTTC
clone_size: NA; v_call: TRBV19; j_call: TRBJ2-1; d_call: NA; cdr3_aa: CASSFGVEQFF; cdr3_nt: TGTGCCAGTAGTTTCGGCGTCGAGCAGTTCTTC
clone_size: NA; v_call: TRBV18; j_call: TRBJ2-1; d_call: NA; cdr3_aa: CASSPPRIGDNNEQFF; cdr3_nt: TGTGCCAGCTCACCACCGAGGATTGGAGACAACAATGAGCAGTTCTTC
clone_size: NA; v_call: TRBV9; j_call: TRBJ1-2; d_call: NA; cdr3_aa: CASGDGYTF; cdr3_nt: TGTGCCAGCGGGGATGGCTACACCTTC
clone_size: NA; v_call: TRBV27; j_call: TRBJ2-5; d_call: NA; cdr3_aa: CASSLSSWGTQYF; cdr3_nt: TGTGCCAGCAGTTTATCGAGTTGGGGGACCCAGTACTTC
clone_size: NA; v_call: TRBV7-9; j_call: TRBJ2-2; d_call: NA; cdr3_aa: CASSISGELFF; cdr3_nt: TGTGCCAGCAGTATTTCCGGGGAGCTGTTTTTT
clone_size: few; v_call: TRBV27; j_call: TRBJ1-4; d_call: TRBD1; cdr3_aa: CASSLGQGTGKLFF; cdr3_nt: TGTGCCAGCAGTCTCGGACAGGGGACGGGAAAACTGTTTTTT
clone_size: NA; v_call: TRBV9; j_call: TRBJ2-7; d_call: TRBD2; cdr3_aa: CASSGKSGRLYEQYF; cdr3_nt: TGTGCCAGCAGCGGGAAGAGCGGGAGGCTATACGAGCAGTACTTC
clone_size: NA; v_call: TRBV2; j_call: TRBJ2-2; d_call: NA; cdr3_aa: CASTIWVTGELFF; cdr3_nt: TGTGCCAGCACCATTTGGGTCACCGGGGAGCTGTTTTTT
clone_size: NA; v_call: TRBV7-2; j_call: TRBJ1-1; d_call: TRBD1; cdr3_aa: CASSRDREVLNTEAFF; cdr3_nt: TGTGCCAGCAGCCGGGACAGGGAGGTTTTGAACACTGAAGCTTTCTTT
clone_size: few; v_call: TRBV2; j_call: TRBJ1-2; d_call: NA; cdr3_aa: CASSGTGTTFYGYTF; cdr3_nt: TGTGCCAGCAGTGGAACCGGGACAACATTCTATGGCTACACCTTC
clone_size: NA; v_call: TRBV7-9; j_call: TRBJ2-1; d_call: NA; cdr3_aa: CASSLEFGSSYNEQFF; cdr3_nt: TGTGCCAGCAGCTTAGAATTTGGGTCCTCCTACAATGAGCAGTTCTTC
clone_size: once; v_call: TRBV4-3; j_call: TRBJ2-6; d_call: NA; cdr3_aa: CASSLTGRGTMFSGANVLTF; cdr3_nt: TGCGCCAGCAGCCTCACCGGGCGCGGGACGATGTTCTCTGGGGCCAACGTCCTGACTTTC
clone_size: NA; v_call: TRBV5-5; j_call: TRBJ1-1; d_call: NA; cdr3_aa: CASSLGRAGTEAFF; cdr3_nt: TGTGCCAGCAGCTTGGGCAGGGCGGGCACTGAAGCTTTCTTT
clone_size: once; v_call: TRBV27; j_call: TRBJ2-7; d_call: TRBD1; cdr3_aa: CASSLRGRFDEQYF; cdr3_nt: TGTGCCAGCAGTCTCAGGGGGCGTTTCGACGAGCAGTACTTC
clone_size: NA; v_call: TRBV28; j_call: TRBJ2-5; d_call: NA; cdr3_aa: CASSFWGSRQETQYF; cdr3_nt: TGTGCCAGCAGTTTCTGGGGATCTCGGCAAGAGACCCAGTACTTC
clone_size: NA; v_call: TRBV21-1; j_call: TRBJ2-5; d_call: NA; cdr3_aa: CASSKSTTGYQETQYF; cdr3_nt: TGTGCCAGCAGCAAGTCCACTACAGGGTATCAAGAGACCCAGTACTTC
clone_size: NA; v_call: TRBV4-3; j_call: TRBJ2-1; d_call: NA; cdr3_aa: CASSQYRLVSYNEQFF; cdr3_nt: TGCGCCAGCAGCCAATATAGACTAGTCTCCTACAATGAGCAGTTCTTC
clone_size: NA; v_call: TRBV4-3; j_call: TRBJ2-7; d_call: TRBD1; cdr3_aa: CASSQGQGNSYEQYF; cdr3_nt: TGCGCCAGCAGCCAAGGACAGGGAAACTCCTACGAGCAGTACTTC
clone_size: NA; v_call: TRBV19; j_call: TRBJ2-7; d_call: TRBD1; cdr3_aa: CASSTGTGAYEQYF; cdr3_nt: TGTGCCAGTAGTACCGGGACAGGAGCCTACGAGCAGTACTTC
clone_size: NA; v_call: TRBV10-3; j_call: TRBJ2-1; d_call: NA; cdr3_aa: CAISGGFGPYNEQFF; cdr3_nt: TGTGCCATCAGTGGGGGGTTTGGGCCCTACAATGAGCAGTTCTTC
clone_size: NA; v_call: TRBV15; j_call: TRBJ2-6; d_call: NA; cdr3_aa: CATSRPISGANVLTF; cdr3_nt: TGTGCCACCAGCAGACCTATTTCTGGGGCCAACGTCCTGACTTTC
clone_size: NA; v_call: TRBV7-9; j_call: TRBJ2-3; d_call: TRBD2; cdr3_aa: CASSLGTSGSPDTQYF; cdr3_nt: TGTGCCAGCAGCTTAGGGACTAGCGGGAGCCCAGATACGCAGTATTTT
clone_size: NA; v_call: TRBV2; j_call: TRBJ1-5; d_call: NA; cdr3_aa: CASHRIDTKGNQPQHF; cdr3_nt: TGTGCCAGCCACCGTATCGACACAAAAGGAAATCAGCCCCAGCATTTT
clone_size: NA; v_call: TRBV28; j_call: TRBJ2-7; d_call: NA; cdr3_aa: CASSPTSLDEQYF; cdr3_nt: TGTGCCAGCTCCCCCACTAGCCTTGACGAGCAGTACTTC
clone_size: NA; v_call: TRBV27; j_call: TRBJ2-1; d_call: TRBD2; cdr3_aa: CASSLGLAGFNEQFF; cdr3_nt: TGTGCCAGCAGTTTGGGACTAGCGGGGTTCAATGAGCAGTTCTTC
clone_size: NA; v_call: TRBV7-2; j_call: TRBJ2-3; d_call: NA; cdr3_aa: CASSSGPLWADTQYF; cdr3_nt: TGTGCCAGCAGCTCCGGTCCTTTATGGGCAGATACGCAGTATTTT
clone_size: NA; v_call: TRBV7-2; j_call: TRBJ1-2; d_call: NA; cdr3_aa: CASSLVPGDYGYTF; cdr3_nt: TGTGCCAGCAGCTTAGTCCCAGGGGATTATGGCTACACCTTC
clone_size: NA; v_call: TRBV28; j_call: TRBJ1-5; d_call: NA; cdr3_aa: CASSLPGGNQPQHF; cdr3_nt: TGTGCCAGCAGTTTACCAGGGGGCAATCAGCCCCAGCATTTT
clone_size: NA; v_call: TRBV27; j_call: TRBJ2-7; d_call: TRBD1; cdr3_aa: CASSRGTGGVYEQYF; cdr3_nt: TGTGCCAGCAGTAGAGGGACAGGGGGCGTCTACGAGCAGTACTTC
clone_size: NA; v_call: TRBV10-1; j_call: TRBJ2-7; d_call: NA; cdr3_aa: CASSPGPRGGSYEQYF; cdr3_nt: TGCGCCAGCAGCCCTGGCCCCAGAGGGGGCTCCTACGAGCAGTACTTC
clone_size: NA; v_call: TRBV19; j_call: TRBJ2-7; d_call: NA; cdr3_aa: CASSTGWQGSLYEQYF; cdr3_nt: TGTGCCAGTAGTACTGGCTGGCAGGGGTCTCTCTACGAGCAGTACTTC
clone_size: NA; v_call: TRBV7-2; j_call: TRBJ2-1; d_call: NA; cdr3_aa: CASSIGLTSYNEQFF; cdr3_nt: TGTGCCAGCAGCATAGGACTAACCTCCTACAATGAGCAGTTCTTC
clone_size: NA; v_call: TRBV6-1; j_call: TRBJ2-5; d_call: NA; cdr3_aa: CASSESPLQETQYF; cdr3_nt: TGTGCCAGCAGTGAATCGCCTCTACAAGAGACCCAGTACTTC
clone_size: NA; v_call: TRBV6-6; j_call: TRBJ2-5; d_call: NA; cdr3_aa: CASSYGPLETQYF; cdr3_nt: TGTGCCAGCAGCTATGGGCCGCTAGAGACCCAGTACTTC
clone_size: NA; v_call: TRBV19; j_call: TRBJ2-7; d_call: NA; cdr3_aa: CASSSSGYEQYF; cdr3_nt: TGTGCCAGTAGTTCCAGCGGCTACGAGCAGTACTTC
clone_size: NA; v_call: TRBV29-1; j_call: TRBJ2-7; d_call: NA; cdr3_aa: CSVEGLETPGEQYF; cdr3_nt: TGCAGCGTTGAAGGGCTAGAAACCCCGGGGGAGCAGTACTTC
clone_size: NA; v_call: TRBV5-1; j_call: TRBJ2-4; d_call: NA; cdr3_aa: CASSLTRTQNIQYF; cdr3_nt: TGCGCCAGCAGCTTAACAAGGACTCAAAACATTCAGTACTTC
clone_size: NA; v_call: TRBV9; j_call: TRBJ2-3; d_call: TRBD2; cdr3_aa: CASSVAGRHTDTQYF; cdr3_nt: TGTGCCAGCAGCGTAGCCGGGAGGCACACAGATACGCAGTATTTT
clone_size: NA; v_call: TRBV5-4; j_call: TRBJ1-1; d_call: NA; cdr3_aa: CASSTGRGGEAFF; cdr3_nt: TGTGCCAGCAGCACGGGGCGCGGAGGTGAAGCTTTCTTT